Presented here are 10 T cell receptor beta chains from one specimen sequenced in a study of long-term antiretroviral therapy in people with HIV. Sequencing used immunoSEQ v3.0 at survey level. Libraries were prepared by immunoSEQ multiplex PCR; TCRdb keeps only in-frame clonotypes and omits some of them. The table has approximately 35,000 clones, approximately 94% seen once. The material sequenced was unsorted PBMCs, taken 4.1 years after starting antiretroviral therapy. These receptors were taken from a woman in her forties or fifties with HIV.

This clone was detected only once. The chain combines TRBV5-1 with TRBJ2-6; D gene uncertain. Trimming left V 0 bases short and J 8 bases short, with 9 bases between. Germline CDR1 SGHRS, CDR2 YFSETQ. The CDR3 spans 14 residues. In DNA, the CDR3 is TGCGCCAGCAGCTTGGAGACACCTTCCAACGTCCTGACTTTC. This codes for CASSLETPSNVLTF.

The chain links TRBV7-9 to TRBJ1-6; no firm D call. Germline CDR1 and CDR2: SEHNR and FQNEAQ (reference sequence). V was clipped by 4 bases and J by 7 bases, with 8 bases between them. CDR3 length: 13 amino acids. DNA of the CDR3: TGTGCCAGCAGCTCTGGGTGGAATTCACCCCTCCACTTT. Encoded protein: CASSSGWNSPLHF.

The chain uses TRBV12-5 and TRBJ1-5; the match to TRBD1 covers 8 bases. V dropped 5 bases and J dropped 2; count of bases not matched to a gene: 8. This CDR3 is 16 amino acids long. Germline CDR1 and CDR2: LGHNT and FRNRAP. CDR3 nucleotide sequence: TGTGCTAGTGGTCCCCTCGGACAGGGCGGCAATCAGCCCCAGCATTTT. This encodes CASGPLGQGGNQPQHF. The complete variable domain, with remaining parts taken from reference TRBV12-5 and TRBJ1-5, reads DARVTQTPRHKVTEMGQEVTMRCQPILGHNTVFWYRQTMMQGLELLAYFRNRAPLDDSGMPKDRFSAEMPDATLATLKIQPSEPRDSAVYFCASGPLGQGGNQPQHFGDGTRLSIL.

The chain employs TRBV5-1 and TRBJ2-3; perhaps TRBD2 as D (5 bases). With 0 bases removed from V and 4 bases from J, the gap between germline ends came to 15 bases. This CDR3 is built from 16 residues. In germline, CDR1 is SGHRS, CDR2 YFSETQ. The CDR3 sequence: CASSLGLAHGADTQYF. The CDR3 region has the DNA TGCGCCAGCAGCTTGGGCCTAGCTCACGGGGCAGATACGCAGTATTTT.

This chain links TRBV7-2 with TRBJ1-2; 7 bases map to TRBD1. Germline loops: CDR1 SGHTA, CDR2 FQGNSA. V lost 3 bases, J lost 14 bases, and 12 bases stayed unmatched. This CDR3 is 13 amino acids long. The CDR3 nucleotides read TGTGCCAGCAGCTTCCGCGGAACAGGGGCGAAAACCTTC. It is translated as CASSFRGTGAKTF. The variable domain in full, with the rest retrieved from reference TRBV7-2 and TRBJ1-2, is GAGVSQSPSNKVTEKGKDVELRCDPISGHTALYWYRQSLGQGLEFLIYFQGNSAPDKSGLPSDRFSAERTGGSVSTLTIQRTQQEDSAVYLCASSFRGTGAKTFGSGTRLTVV.

The rearrangement uses TRBV7-2 and TRBJ2-2; perhaps TRBD2 as D (6 bases). V lost 4 bases and J 1 base, leaving 10 bases between the germline ends. Looked up from germline, CDR1 is SGHTA and CDR2 is FQGNSA. The CDR3 spans 15 residues. The DNA for the CDR3 is TGTGCCAGCAGCTGGCGGGACGGGAACACCGGGGAGCTGTTTTTT. This codes for CASSWRDGNTGELFF. Full variable domain (remainder filled in from reference TRBV7-2 and TRBJ2-2): GAGVSQSPSNKVTEKGKDVELRCDPISGHTALYWYRQSLGQGLEFLIYFQGNSAPDKSGLPSDRFSAERTGGSVSTLTIQRTQQEDSAVYLCASSWRDGNTGELFFGEGSRLTVL.

J is TRBJ1-5 and V is TRBV6-4, with D perhaps TRBD1 (6 bases). Trimming left V 7 bases short and J 1 base short, with 29 bases between. The CDR3 loop spans 20 amino acids. The germline gives CDR1 MRHNA, CDR2 SNTAGT. The DNA of the CDR3 is TGTGCCAGCACACCCCGTCCTAATGGGGCGGGGGGCCCAAGCAATCAGCCCCAGCATTTT. Translating it yields CASTPRPNGAGGPSNQPQHF.

DNA for the CDR3: TGTGCCAGCACCCCTAATCCGGGACAGGGGAGACAGTACTTC. It codes for CASTPNPGQGRQYF. The chain uses TRBV27 and TRBJ2-7, with 10 bases lining up with TRBD1. CDR3 length: 14 amino acids. Trimming at V came to 7 bases and at J to 10 bases, leaving 13 bases not matched to a gene. Germline values: CDR1 MNHEY, CDR2 SMNVEV (reference sequence).

This chain links TRBV6-1 with TRBJ1-2; D is ambiguous. The germline V and J ends were trimmed by 7 bases and 4 bases, with 16 bases remaining between them. The germline CDR1 and CDR2 sequences are MNHNS and SASEGT. The CDR3 has 14 residues. The CDR3 region is CASTYSTVIYGYTF. CDR3 in DNA: TGTGCCAGCACCTATTCGACGGTGATCTATGGCTACACCTTC.

This rearrangement joins TRBV27 to TRBJ1-4, with a possible D match to TRBD1 (5 bases). V lost 6 bases and J 8 bases, leaving 13 bases between the germline ends. The CDR3 extends over 13 amino acids. CDR1 and CDR2 (germline): MNHEY, SMNVEV (reference sequence). As DNA, the CDR3 is TGTGCCAGCAGGGGGGGTTTCGAGGAAAAACTGTTTTTT. This gives the protein CASRGGFEEKLFF.